The next 4 T cell receptor beta chains were all read from a single sample in a study of T cell responses to AZD1222 COVID-19 vaccine (dated by TCRdb to the early 2020s). The sample's time point label is to be understood as: baseline before first vaccination. Libraries came from the immunoSEQ multiplex PCR assay. TCRdb holds this immuneACCESS table with in-frame rearrangements only. Some clones are missing; in checked studies, unresolved V genes explain under half, and the rest has no known cause. Counted in this sample were over 100,000 clones; about 86% of them appeared once. The ten largest account for more than 10% of the sample. The sample consisted of peripheral blood, taken on day 0 of AZD1222 vaccination. All receptors come from an adult in good health.

The chain carries TRBV27 and TRBJ2-3; the D is unclear. The V gene lost 1 base and the J gene lost 3 bases, with 8 bases spanning the gap. The CDR3 length is 14 residues. Germline CDR1 is MNHEY and CDR2 is SMNVEV (reference sequence). DNA of the CDR3: TGTGCCAGCAGTTTATTGTCCGGGACAGATACGCAGTATTTT. Protein sequence: CASSLLSGTDTQYF.

This chain uses TRBV6-5 with TRBJ2-7, with D perhaps matching TRBD1 (6 bases). The CDR3 contains 14 residues. V gave up 1 base and J gave up 4 bases, with 11 bases separating them. Germline lookup yields CDR1 MNHEY and CDR2 SVGAGI. CDR3 protein: CASSYYTQGYEQYF. The CDR3 DNA reads as TGTGCCAGCAGTTACTATACACAGGGTTACGAGCAGTACTTC.

This clone showed up just a few times. This chain links TRBV10-3 with TRBJ2-7, with D perhaps matching TRBD2 (6 bases). V was trimmed by 5 bases and J by 2 bases, leaving 13 bases between them. Germline CDR1 and CDR2: ENHRY and SYGVKD. The CDR3 totals 14 residues. This chain's CDR3 is CAISSEAGTYEQYF. CDR3 nucleotides: TGTGCCATCAGTTCCGAGGCGGGAACCTACGAGCAGTACTTC.

The chain carries TRBV6-1 and TRBJ2-7; D not resolved. This CDR3 spans 13 amino acids. The germline CDR1 and CDR2 sequences are MNHNS and SASEGT. With 2 bases removed from V and 6 bases from J, the gap between germline ends came to 11 bases. The CDR3 reads CASSERSKGEQYF. The CDR3 DNA follows: TGTGCCAGCAGTGAACGATCCAAGGGCGAGCAGTACTTC.